The 31 T cell receptor beta chains below all came from one sample that was sequenced in a study of blood T cell repertoires in COVID-19. Profiled with immunoSEQ multiplex PCR; TCRdb holds only in-frame clones, not every one. The profile shows over 13,000 clones, roughly 87% of them singletons. Sequenced: peripheral blood. These receptor sequences come from a human donor in a cohort sampled during active COVID-19.

The chain carries TRBV5-1 and TRBJ2-3, with D perhaps matching TRBD1 (8 bases). Germline lookup yields CDR1 SGHRS and CDR2 YFSETQ. The CDR3 is made up of 15 amino acids. Trimming stripped 3 bases from V and 3 bases from J, with 14 bases between. The CDR3 region is CASSSQGGITDTQYF. The CDR3, as DNA: TGCGCCAGCAGCTCACAGGGGGGGATTACAGATACGCAGTATTTT.

The chain uses TRBV7-9 and TRBJ2-7, with 11 bases that match TRBD1. This CDR3 has 14 residues. J gave up 3 bases and V 4 bases, and 2 bases lay outside the gene matches. The germline CDR1 and CDR2 sequences are SEHNR and FQNEAQ (reference sequence). The CDR3 region has the DNA TGTGCCAGCAGCTCCGGGACAGGGGGCTACGAGCAGTACTTC. As protein: CASSSGTGGYEQYF.

The chain carries TRBV3-1 (or the pseudogene TRBV3-2) and TRBJ1-2; the match to TRBD1 covers 11 bases. Losses at the gene ends were 4 bases for V and 5 bases for J; bases not matched to a gene: 9. Germline-derived CDR1 and CDR2 are LGHDT and YNNKEL (reference sequence). The CDR3 is 16 residues long. CDR3 amino acids: CASSLLDRGQRYGYTF. CDR3 nucleotides: TGTGCCAGCAGCCTTCTGGACAGGGGGCAGAGGTATGGCTACACCTTC.

Here the CDR3 DNA reads TGTGCCAGCAGCTTAAGCGGGGGAGAGGAGACCCAGTACTTC. It is translated as CASSLSGGEETQYF. The gene calls are TRBV7-3 and TRBJ2-5, with 7 bases that match TRBD2. Germline V gene data show CDR1 as SGHTA and CDR2 as FQGTGA. This CDR3 region has 14 residues. V shed 1 base, J shed 5 bases, and the junction held 4 bases outside the gene matches.

The rearrangement joins TRBV19 to TRBJ2-3; D ambiguous. V lost 1 base, J lost 1 base, and 9 bases lay in between. This CDR3 is 15 amino acids long. Per the germline V gene, CDR1 is LNHDA and CDR2 is SQIVND (reference sequence). This chain's CDR3 is CASSIGARRTDTQYF. The CDR3 DNA follows: TGTGCCAGTAGTATAGGGGCACGGCGCACAGATACGCAGTATTTT.

The chain couples TRBV11-3 to TRBJ2-7; 7 bases line up with TRBD1. The J segment lost 3 bases and the V segment lost 8 bases, leaving 4 bases of the junction unmatched. This CDR3 is 12 amino acids long. Germline V gene data show CDR1 as SGHNT and CDR2 as YENEEA. This CDR3 reads CASGQANYEQYF. CDR3 bases: TGTGCCAGCGGACAGGCCAACTACGAGCAGTACTTC.

About this clone: Compared with germline, one end of the junction differs, possibly owing to a read error. The chain's CDR3 is CASSLDRTYEQYF. The CDR3 DNA reads as TGTGCCAGCAGTTTGGACAGAACCTACGAGCAGTACTTC. The rearrangement uses TRBV5-6 and TRBJ2-7, with D possibly being TRBD1 (6 bases). The CDR3 extends over 13 amino acids. Germline loops: CDR1 SGHDT, CDR2 YYEEEE. The full variable domain, its missing parts supplied by reference TRBV5-6 and TRBJ2-7, is DAGVTQSPTHLIKTRGQQVTLRCSPKSGHDTVSWYQQALGQGPQFIFQYYEEEERQRGNFPDRFSGHQFPNYSSELNVNALLLGDSALYLCASSLDRTYEQYFGPGTRLTVT.

The V call is TRBV7-2, the J call TRBJ1-5, with unresolved D. Between the trimmed V and J ends, which lost 0 bases and 0 bases, there was a span of 9 bases. This CDR3 spans 16 amino acids. Germline V CDR1 and CDR2: SGHTA, FQGNSA. For the CDR3, the DNA is TGTGCCAGCAGCTTAGCTTATATTAATAGCAATCAGCCCCAGCATTTT. It yields the protein CASSLAYINSNQPQHF.

Concerning this clone itself: Additional DNA sequences in this sample encode the identical CDR3. The chain joins TRBV28 to TRBJ2-1; TRBD2 agrees at 12 bases. V gave up 2 bases and J gave up 5 bases; unmatched junction bases: 1. The CDR3 is made up of 15 amino acids. Germline-derived CDR1 and CDR2 are MDHEN and SYDVKM. This chain's CDR3 is CASSLLAGGNNEQFF. DNA of the CDR3: TGTGCCAGCAGTTTACTAGCGGGGGGGAACAATGAGCAGTTCTTC.

The V gene is TRBV3-1 (or the pseudogene TRBV3-2), the J gene TRBJ2-5; a possible D gene is TRBD1 (6 bases). Deletions cut 2 bases from V and 1 base from J, with 17 bases between. The germline V gene encodes CDR1 LGHDT and CDR2 YNNKEL (reference sequence). The CDR3 contains 17 residues. CDR3 in amino acids: CASSQWGQGETQETQYF. The CDR3 DNA reads as TGTGCCAGCAGCCAATGGGGGCAGGGTGAGACCCAAGAGACCCAGTACTTC.

The chain's CDR3 is CASSPILRVRNEQFF. DNA of the CDR3: TGTGCCAGCAGCCCCATTCTGCGGGTTCGCAATGAGCAGTTCTTC. V gene TRBV28 combines with J gene TRBJ2-1, with D maybe TRBD2 (5 bases). Deletions cut 6 bases from V and 6 bases from J, with 18 bases between. The CDR3 has 15 residues. Germline V gene data show CDR1 as MDHEN and CDR2 as SYDVKM.

The CDR3 spells CASRNRQSYQETQYF. CDR3 nucleotides: TGTGCCAGCAGAAATAGACAGTCGTACCAAGAGACCCAGTACTTC. This chain connects TRBV3-1 (or the pseudogene TRBV3-2) to TRBJ2-5, with a weak D call TRBD1 (5 bases). V was cut by 6 bases and J by 0 bases, with 14 bases left in between. CDR3 length equals 15 residues. Germline V CDR1 and CDR2: LGHDT, YNNKEL (reference sequence).

This clone occurred once. The V call is TRBV19, the J call TRBJ2-1; possibly TRBD1 for D (6 bases). V dropped 5 bases and J dropped 10 bases, with 15 bases sitting between them. The CDR3 has 13 amino acids. Germline-derived CDR1 and CDR2 are LNHDA and SQIVND (reference sequence). DNA of the CDR3: TGTGCCAGTAGTTCACAGGGCGGCGTCGAGCAGTTCTTC. Protein product: CASSSQGGVEQFF.

CDR3 DNA: TGTGCCAGCAGTCAGGGCGGCGAGCAGTACTTC. This sequence encodes CASSQGGEQYF. The chain employs TRBV6-2 or TRBV6-3 and TRBJ2-7, with D possibly being TRBD1 (5 bases). The V gene lost 5 bases and the J gene lost 6 bases, with 8 bases spanning the gap. This CDR3 comprises 11 residues. CDR1 is MNHEY, CDR2 SVGEGT, per germline.

This clone was counted a few times. The rearrangement links TRBV10-1 to TRBJ2-5; 7 nucleotides align to TRBD2. V lost 5 bases and J lost 2; bases outside the gene matches: 5. Germline-derived CDR1 and CDR2 are WNHNN and SYGVQD (reference sequence). The CDR3 length is 14 residues. In nucleotides, the CDR3 is TGCGCCAGCAGTAGCGGGACTTCGCAAGAGACCCAGTACTTC. It encodes CASSSGTSQETQYF.

This clone was observed a single time. This chain joins TRBV10-2 and TRBJ2-1; 16 bases line up with TRBD2. This CDR3 contains 16 residues. CDR1 is WSHSY and CDR2 is SAAADI in the germline V gene. V was pared by 7 bases and J by 16 bases, with 16 bases of the junction left unmatched. This chain's CDR3 is CASTGSGLAGGPGFFF. In DNA, the CDR3 is TGCGCCAGCACTGGATCGGGACTAGCGGGAGGGCCTGGGTTTTTCTTC.

The chain has TRBV5-5 and TRBJ2-1; 8 positions match TRBD1. Per germline, CDR1 SGHKS and CDR2 YYEKEE (reference sequence). J lost 5 bases, V lost 2 bases, and 6 bases had no gene match. This CDR3 spans 15 amino acids. The CDR3 protein is CASSFQGAVDNEQFF. For the CDR3, the DNA is TGTGCCAGCAGCTTCCAGGGGGCAGTGGACAATGAGCAGTTCTTC.

V and J are TRBV6-2 or TRBV6-3 and TRBJ1-4; TRBD1 agrees at 9 bases. The CDR3 sequence is 14 residues long. V was clipped by 5 bases and J by 5 bases; unmatched bases: 3. The germline V gene has CDR1 MNHEY and CDR2 SVGEGT. The CDR3: CASSRGTGNEKLFF. CDR3 sequence (DNA): TGTGCCAGCAGTAGAGGGACAGGGAATGAAAAACTGTTTTTT.

The gene calls are TRBV9 and TRBJ2-6, with TRBD1 identical over 9 bases. Germline V gene lookup returns CDR1 SGDLS and CDR2 YYNGEE. There are 18 residues in the CDR3. J gave up 0 bases and V 4 bases, and 8 bases lay outside the gene matches. CDR3 sequence (DNA): TGTGCCAGCAGCAAGACAGGGGGTACCACCTCTGGGGCCAACGTCCTGACTTTC. This encodes CASSKTGGTTSGANVLTF.

The chain combines TRBV20-1 with TRBJ1-4; 9 bases agree with TRBD1. The V and J ends lost 3 bases and 1 base, in that order; junction bases with no gene match: 3. Germline loops: CDR1 DFQATT, CDR2 SNEGSKA (reference sequence). This CDR3 region has 15 residues. CDR3 in amino acids: CSASPTGGTNEKLFF. Written as DNA, the CDR3 is TGCAGTGCTAGTCCGACAGGGGGAACTAATGAAAAACTGTTTTTT.

This chain joins TRBV28 and TRBJ2-5, with D perhaps TRBD2 (6 bases). The CDR3 is made up of 15 amino acids. V lost 3 bases, J lost 2 bases, and 13 bases lay in between. CDR1 MDHEN and CDR2 SYDVKM come from the germline V gene. The CDR3 is CASSLGGMKQETQYF. The CDR3 nucleotides are TGTGCCAGCAGTTTGGGAGGAATGAAACAAGAGACCCAGTACTTC.

The V gene is TRBV28, the J gene TRBJ1-1; D gene uncertain. Deletions cut 6 bases from V and 5 bases from J, with 13 bases between. The CDR3 length is 13 residues. CDR1 MDHEN and CDR2 SYDVKM come from the germline V gene. This CDR3 reads CASSNPTSTEAFF. The DNA for the CDR3 is TGTGCCAGCAGCAACCCAACTTCAACTGAAGCTTTCTTT.

The rearrangement links TRBV28 to TRBJ2-3, with 9 positions matching TRBD1. The ends lost 6 bases at V and 8 bases at J; junction bases unmatched: 9. CDR1 and CDR2 from the germline V gene are MDHEN and SYDVKM. The CDR3 has 14 amino acids. The CDR3 DNA reads TGTGCCAGCAGCTTTGGGACAGGGTTATTTACGCAGTATTTT. It translates to CASSFGTGLFTQYF.

The V gene is TRBV20-1, the J gene TRBJ2-1, with no clear D. This CDR3 spans 14 amino acids. The germline V and J ends were trimmed by 3 bases and 2 bases, with 11 bases remaining between them. The germline V gene has CDR1 DFQATT and CDR2 SNEGSKA (reference sequence). CDR3 DNA: TGCAGTGCTAGTTTCGCGGAAGCCTACAATGAGCAGTTCTTC. It specifies CSASFAEAYNEQFF.

This clone was picked up one time. This chain uses TRBV7-2 with TRBJ2-5; TRBD1 is a possible D gene (6 bases). The CDR3 is made up of 14 amino acids. Trimming cost V 7 bases and J 1 base, with 13 bases left between them. Germline values: CDR1 SGHTA, CDR2 FQGNSA. The CDR3: CASTRDNLQETQYF. CDR3 DNA sequence: TGTGCCAGCACCCGGGACAACCTCCAAGAGACCCAGTACTTC. The full variable domain, with the rest looked up from reference TRBV7-2 and TRBJ2-5, is GAGVSQSPSNKVTEKGKDVELRCDPISGHTALYWYRQSLGQGLEFLIYFQGNSAPDKSGLPSDRFSAERTGGSVSTLTIQRTQQEDSAVYLCASTRDNLQETQYFGPGTRLLVL.

On this clone itself: The junction and the germline gene differ at one end; a read error may be behind it. V usage is TRBV7-8 and J usage is TRBJ2-3; 9 bases map to TRBD2. The germline V gene encodes CDR1 SGHVS and CDR2 FQNEAQ. The CDR3 has 15 residues. Here the CDR3 reads CASGYRRGGTDTQYF. The CDR3 nucleotides read TGTGCCAGCGGGTATCGGCGGGGGGGCACGGATACGCAGTATTTT.

The rearrangement joins TRBV28 to TRBJ2-7, with D maybe TRBD1 (5 bases). Trimming took off 6 bases at V and 3 bases at J, with 12 bases between the two ends. From germline, CDR1 is MDHEN and CDR2 SYDVKM. The CDR3 contains 13 residues. The CDR3 nucleotides read TGTGCCAGCAGCTCCGGACACTACTACGAGCAGTACTTC. Translating gives CASSSGHYYEQYF.

The chain uses TRBV15 and TRBJ2-2, with unresolved D. Germline CDR1 LNHNV, CDR2 YYDKDF (reference sequence). This CDR3 has 16 residues. With 0 bases removed from V and 4 bases from J, the gap between germline ends came to 12 bases. The CDR3 spells CATSRDIGSATGELFF. CDR3 DNA sequence: TGTGCCACCAGCAGAGATATTGGCAGCGCCACCGGGGAGCTGTTTTTT. Drawing the rest from reference TRBV15 and TRBJ2-2, the complete variable domain is DAMVIQNPRYQVTQFGKPVTLSCSQTLNHNVMYWYQQKSSQAPKLLFHYYDKDFNNEADTPDNFQSRRPNTSFCFLDIRSPGLGDTAMYLCATSRDIGSATGELFFGEGSRLTVL.

The chain uses TRBV2 and TRBJ1-1, with TRBD1 matching over 9 bases. The germline V gene encodes CDR1 SNHLY and CDR2 FYNNEI. This CDR3 region has 14 residues. J lost 3 bases, V lost 7 bases, and 6 bases had no gene match. The CDR3, as DNA: TGTGCCAGCATCCTGACAGGGGGAGACACTGAAGCTTTCTTT. Amino acids: CASILTGGDTEAFF. Using reference TRBV2 and TRBJ1-1 for the parts outside the CDR3, the full variable domain is EPEVTQTPSHQVTQMGQEVILRCVPISNHLYFYWYRQILGQKVEFLVSFYNNEISEKSEIFDDQFSVERPDGSNFTLKIRSTKLEDSAMYFCASILTGGDTEAFFGQGTRLTVV.

The CDR3 DNA reads TGTGCCAGCTTCCCCGGGTTCATCATAGATACGCAGTATTTT. This codes for CASFPGFIIDTQYF. The chain uses TRBV2 and TRBJ2-3; no firm D call. Deletions cut 8 bases from V and 5 bases from J, with 17 bases between. CDR3 length: 14 residues. Germline V gene sequence: CDR1 SNHLY, CDR2 FYNNEI.

V gene TRBV18 combines with J gene TRBJ2-7; possible D gene TRBD1, 5 bases. V lost 4 bases and J lost 5, with 9 bases in between. Germline CDR1 is KGHSH and CDR2 is LQKENI. CDR3 length: 12 residues. In DNA form, the CDR3 reads TGTGCCAGCTCACAACAGGCCAACGAGCAGTACTTC. Amino acids: CASSQQANEQYF.